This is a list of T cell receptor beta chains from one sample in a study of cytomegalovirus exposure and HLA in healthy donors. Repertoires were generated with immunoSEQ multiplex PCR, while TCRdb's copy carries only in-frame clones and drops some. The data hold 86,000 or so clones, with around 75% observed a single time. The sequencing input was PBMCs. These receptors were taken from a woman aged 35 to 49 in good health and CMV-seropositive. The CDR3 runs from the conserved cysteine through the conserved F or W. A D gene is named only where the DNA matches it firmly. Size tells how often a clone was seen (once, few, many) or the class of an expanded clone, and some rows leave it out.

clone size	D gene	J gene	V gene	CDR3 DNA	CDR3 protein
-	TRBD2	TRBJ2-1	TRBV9	TGTGCCAGCAGCCCGGGACTAGCGGGAGGCCATGAGCAGTTCTTC	CASSPGLAGGHEQFF
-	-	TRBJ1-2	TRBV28	TGTGCCAGCAGTTTCCAAGGTGGACAGAACTATGGCTACACCTTC	CASSFQGGQNYGYTF
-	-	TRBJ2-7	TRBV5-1	TGCGCCAGCAGCTTGGTGTCGCGGAGCTCCTACGAGCAGTACTTC	CASSLVSRSSYEQYF
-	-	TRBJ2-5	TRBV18	TGTGCCAGCTCACCACCTGGGGCCGGAGAGACCCAGTACTTC	CASSPPGAGETQYF
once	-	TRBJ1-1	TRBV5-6	TGTGCCAGCAGCTTGGCCATGGAGGGCAATTTGAACACTGAAGCTTTCTTT	CASSLAMEGNLNTEAFF
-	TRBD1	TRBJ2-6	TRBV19	TGTGCCAGTAGTGGGACAGTGTCTTCTGGGGCCAACGTCCTGACTTTC	CASSGTVSSGANVLTF
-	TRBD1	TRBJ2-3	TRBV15	TGTGCCACCAGCCCACCAGCCACAGGGGGTTCCACAGATACGCAGTATTTT	CATSPPATGGSTDTQYF
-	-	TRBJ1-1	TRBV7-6	TGTGCCAGCAGCTCCCCCCTTTTCTTT	CASSSPLFF
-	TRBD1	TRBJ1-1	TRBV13	TGTGCCAGCAGCGGCAGGGGGCGCGAGGGCACTGAAGCTTTCTTT	CASSGRGREGTEAFF
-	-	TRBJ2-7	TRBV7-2	TGTGCCAGCAGCTTAGAGGGGCTTTACGAGCAGTACTTC	CASSLEGLYEQYF
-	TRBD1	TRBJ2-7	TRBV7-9	TGTGCCAGCAGCCCACCCGTCGATCAACAGGGGGCGCGAGAGCAGTACTTC	CASSPPVDQQGAREQYF
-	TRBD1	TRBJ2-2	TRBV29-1	TGCAGCGTTGATCCAGGGACAGGGAGTACCGGGGAGCTGTTTTTT	CSVDPGTGSTGELFF
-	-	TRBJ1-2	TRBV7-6	TGTGCCAGCAGCTTAGACAGGGATTATGGCTACACCTTC	CASSLDRDYGYTF
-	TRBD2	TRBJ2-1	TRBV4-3	TGCGCCAGCAGCCAAGAGTTTACCGGGGGGGCCTACAATGAGCAGTTCTTC	CASSQEFTGGAYNEQFF
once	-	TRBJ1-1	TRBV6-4	TGTGCCAGCAGTACAGGGATGAACACTGAAGCTTTCTTT	CASSTGMNTEAFF
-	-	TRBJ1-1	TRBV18	TGTGCCAGCTCACCGACAGAGAACACTGAAGCTTTCTTT	CASSPTENTEAFF
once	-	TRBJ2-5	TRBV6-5	TGTGCCAGCAGCGTGGGGCGCGGAGAGACCCAGTACTTC	CASSVGRGETQYF
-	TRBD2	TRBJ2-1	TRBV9	TGTGCCAGCAGCGTAGGGTCTAGCGGTAACAATGAGCAGTTCTTC	CASSVGSSGNNEQFF
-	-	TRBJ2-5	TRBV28	TGTGCCAGCAGTGCCCTGTGGCTAGCCAGAAAGACCCAGTACTTC	CASSALWLARKTQYF
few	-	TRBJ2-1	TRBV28	TGTGCCAGCAGTTTAATGGCAGAGCAGTTCTTC	CASSLMAEQFF
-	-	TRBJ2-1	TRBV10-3	TGTGCCATCAGCCAAGCTAGCGATGAGCAGTTCTTC	CAISQASDEQFF
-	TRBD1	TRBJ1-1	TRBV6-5	TGTGCCAGCAGTTACGCGGGACAGCCAAACACTGAAGCTTTCTTT	CASSYAGQPNTEAFF
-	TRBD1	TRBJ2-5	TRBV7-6	TGTGCCAGCAGCCGAGACATGGACAGGGACGAAGAGACCCAGTACTTC	CASSRDMDRDEETQYF
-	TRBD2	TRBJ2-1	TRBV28	TGTGGAGCGGGAGGTAAATACAATGAGCAGTTCTTC	CGAGGKYNEQFF
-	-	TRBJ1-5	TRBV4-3	TGCGCCAGCAGCCAAGATACAGGGAGGGGTGGTAGCAATCAGCCCCAGCATTTT	CASSQDTGRGGSNQPQHF
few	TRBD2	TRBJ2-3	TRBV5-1	TGCGCCAGCAGCTTGGTTGCTAGCGGGAGTCTGGGAGATACGCAGTATTTT	CASSLVASGSLGDTQYF
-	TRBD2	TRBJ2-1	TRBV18	TGTGCCAGCTCACCGGAGTCGGCTAGCGGAGACAATGAGCAGTTCTTC	CASSPESASGDNEQFF
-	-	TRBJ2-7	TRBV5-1	TGCGCCAGCAGCCTACAGGGTAATAGTCGCTACGAGCAGTACTTC	CASSLQGNSRYEQYF
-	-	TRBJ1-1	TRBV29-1	TGCAGCGTGCGCGACTCCAGGGGCCCCACTGAAGCTTTCTTT	CSVRDSRGPTEAFF